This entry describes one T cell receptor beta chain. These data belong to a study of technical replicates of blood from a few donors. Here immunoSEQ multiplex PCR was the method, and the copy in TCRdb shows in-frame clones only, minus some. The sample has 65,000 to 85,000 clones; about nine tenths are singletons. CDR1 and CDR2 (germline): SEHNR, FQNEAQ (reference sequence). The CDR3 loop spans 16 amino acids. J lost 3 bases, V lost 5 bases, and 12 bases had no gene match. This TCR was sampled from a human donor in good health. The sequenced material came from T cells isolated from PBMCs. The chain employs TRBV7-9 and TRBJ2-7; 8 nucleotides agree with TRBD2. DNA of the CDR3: TGTGCCAGCAGCCCAACCACACTAGCGGAAGTCTACGAGCAGTACTTC. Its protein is CASSPTTLAEVYEQYF.